This TCR beta chain was observed in a study of T cell repertoires in cytomegalovirus infection. The overall study: CMV epitopes that were recently identified and HLA-C-restricted were used alongside well-studied HLA-B-restricted ones. Shared public TCR beta signatures pointed to both CMV infection and a matching HLA type.

Via MiXCR, TCRdb re-called the reads, giving one row per CDR3 protein. The profile covers roughly 500,000 distinct CDR3 sequences, with roughly 46% appearing a single time and around two fifths taken by the ten largest. Germline values: CDR1 SGHVS, CDR2 FNYEAQ. V lost 2 bases and J lost 3, with 16 bases in between. There are 17 residues in the CDR3. On this clonotype: The antigen is undetermined.

Study findings and constraints: Identification of carriers of CMV plus the relevant HLA was performed using cumulative public TCR beta family frequency. Within the response measured ex vivo, HLA-C-restricted CMV-specific TCR beta clonotypes were dominant.

The V gene is TRBV7-6, the J gene TRBJ2-2, with D perhaps TRBD2 (5 bases). Sequenced here: cultured PBMCs, sampled from culture after CMV antigen stimulation. This sequence was found in a human donor in good health (CMV status not recorded). Some clones in this sample may be carry-over from other donors' samples. The CDR3 reads CASSLKRDGVYTGELFF. CDR3 in DNA: TGTGCCAGCAGCTTAAAAAGAGACGGGGTATACACCGGGGAGCTGTTTTTT.